The 31 T cell receptor beta chains listed next were all sequenced from one sample in a study of lymphopenia after photon versus proton radiotherapy. Profiled with immunoSEQ multiplex PCR; TCRdb holds only in-frame clones, not every one. The sample lists approximately 40,000 clones; more than 70% were seen once. This material consisted of peripheral blood, taken from a patient treated with proton-based radiotherapy. The receptors come from a woman aged 70-85 years with pancreatic cancer. Some clones in this sample may be carry-over from other donors' samples.

This rearrangement joins TRBV10-2 to TRBJ2-7; D possibly matches TRBD1 or TRBD2 (7 bases each). The V end lost 5 bases, the J end lost 11 bases, and 16 bases lay between the germline ends. Germline-derived CDR1 and CDR2 are WSHSY and SAAADI. The CDR3 has 12 amino acids. In DNA form, the CDR3 reads TGCGCCAGCAGTTCCGGGACAGCGGGGAAGTACTTC. It specifies CASSSGTAGKYF.

The V call is TRBV19, the J call TRBJ1-6, with D unclear. V lost 7 bases and J 5 bases, leaving 9 bases between the germline ends. This CDR3 has 13 amino acids. The V gene's germline CDR1 is LNHDA and CDR2 SQIVND (reference sequence). The DNA for the CDR3 is TGTGCCAGTAAGTCAGCAGATAATTCACCCCTCCACTTT. It is translated as CASKSADNSPLHF.

The rearrangement links TRBV5-4 to TRBJ2-5; D is uncertain. The V end lost 0 bases, the J end lost 5 bases, and 11 bases lay between the germline ends. The CDR3 contains 14 residues. Per the germline V gene, CDR1 is SGHNT and CDR2 is YYREEE (reference sequence). The CDR3 DNA reads as TGTGCCAGCAGCTTGGCTGGGATGGGGGAGACCCAGTACTTC. It codes for CASSLAGMGETQYF.

V usage is TRBV2 and J usage is TRBJ2-3; no clear D gene. The ends were cut back, 1 base at V and 3 bases at J, with 5 bases in the middle. CDR3 length: 13 amino acids. Germline CDR1 SNHLY, CDR2 FYNNEI. In nucleotides, the CDR3 is TGTGCCAGCAGTGAAGGTAGAACAGATACGCAGTATTTT. Its protein product is CASSEGRTDTQYF.

This chain joins TRBV2 and TRBJ2-3, with 10 bases fitting TRBD1. V was pared by 7 bases and J by 4 bases, with 23 bases of the junction left unmatched. Germline V lookup: CDR1 SNHLY, CDR2 FYNNEI. The length of the CDR3 is 20 residues. The CDR3 sequence: CASKSGTGVQRESLADTQYF. Written as DNA, the CDR3 is TGTGCCAGCAAATCCGGGACAGGGGTTCAGCGGGAGAGTTTAGCAGATACGCAGTATTTT.

The CDR3 bases are TGTGCCATCAGTTTTCTTGGACGGCACTTAAACTATGGCTACACCTTC. Translated, it gives CAISFLGRHLNYGYTF. The chain carries TRBV10-3 and TRBJ1-2; D is uncertain. The ends were cut back, 5 bases at V and 2 bases at J, with 18 bases in the middle. CDR1 and CDR2 from the germline V gene are ENHRY and SYGVKD. CDR3 length: 16 residues.

This sequence joins TRBV9 and TRBJ1-6; a weak D match, TRBD1 (5 bases). CDR3 length: 16 residues. Germline V gene data show CDR1 as SGDLS and CDR2 as YYNGEE. V was pared by 0 bases and J by 9 bases, with 16 bases between. The CDR3 region has the DNA TGTGCCAGCAGCGTAGAAGGGGTGGAACGGGGTTCACCCCTCCACTTT. As protein: CASSVEGVERGSPLHF.

The V and J genes are TRBV4-1 and TRBJ1-4; 9 nucleotides align to TRBD1. The CDR3 runs 13 residues. Trimming at V came to 8 bases and at J to 7 bases, leaving 5 bases not matched to a gene. Germline CDR1 MGHRA, CDR2 YSYEKL. CDR3 residues: CASGQGPGEKLFF. The CDR3 DNA follows: TGCGCCAGCGGACAGGGGCCCGGTGAAAAACTGTTTTTT.

The V call is TRBV10-3, the J call TRBJ1-1; D gene uncertain. The CDR3 totals 15 residues. Trimming removed 6 bases at V and 1 base at J, with 15 bases between. From germline, CDR1 is ENHRY and CDR2 SYGVKD. The CDR3 loop reads CAIRPFSVENTEAFF. CDR3 in DNA: TGTGCCATCAGACCTTTTTCGGTCGAGAACACTGAAGCTTTCTTT.

The rearrangement uses TRBV27 and TRBJ1-4, with D perhaps TRBD1 (5 bases). Germline values: CDR1 MNHEY, CDR2 SMNVEV (reference sequence). V lost 3 bases to trimming and J lost 6 bases, with 14 bases between them. CDR3 length: 15 amino acids. CDR3 DNA sequence: TGTGCCAGCAGTTTTCGAGGCAGGGAGGATGAAAAACTGTTTTTT. As protein: CASSFRGREDEKLFF. Full variable domain (remainder filled in from reference TRBV27 and TRBJ1-4): EAQVTQNPRYLITVTGKKLTVTCSQNMNHEYMSWYRQDPGLGLRQIYYSMNVEVTDKGDVPEGYKVSRKEKRNFPLILESPSPNQTSLYFCASSFRGREDEKLFFGSGTQLSVL.

This rearrangement joins TRBV15 to TRBJ2-7; maybe TRBD1 (6 bases). CDR1 is LNHNV, CDR2 YYDKDF, per germline (reference sequence). This CDR3 region has 15 residues. The V and J ends lost 0 bases and 1 base respectively, with 10 bases between them. In nucleotides, the CDR3 is TGTGCCACCAGCAGAGAGCAGGGGCTGTCCTACGAGCAGTACTTC. This codes for CATSREQGLSYEQYF.

The chain couples TRBV29-1 to TRBJ2-1; 12 nucleotides agree with TRBD2. The CDR3 sequence is 14 residues long. V lost 4 bases and J lost 8; bases outside the gene matches: 6. Per germline, CDR1 SQVTM and CDR2 ANQGSEA. CDR3 bases: TGCAGCGTTGGTAAACTAGCGGGAGGAGATGAGCAGTTCTTC. It encodes CSVGKLAGGDEQFF.

The V call is TRBV19, the J call TRBJ2-7; 7 bases line up with TRBD1. J lost 5 bases, V lost 6 bases, and 7 bases had no gene match. The CDR3 length is 13 residues. CDR1 is LNHDA and CDR2 is SQIVND in the germline V gene (reference sequence). The CDR3 spells CASRGQVGHEQYF. The CDR3 DNA sequence: TGTGCCAGTAGAGGACAGGTGGGGCACGAGCAGTACTTC.

The rearrangement uses TRBV28 and TRBJ2-7; D remains unclear. The CDR3 consists of 16 residues. CDR1 is MDHEN and CDR2 is SYDVKM in the germline V gene. V was pared by 6 bases and J by 4 bases, with 22 bases between. The CDR3 region has the DNA TGTGCCAGCAGCAAAGTGTATCGTCTAAGTATTTACGAGCAGTACTTC. Translating it yields CASSKVYRLSIYEQYF. The full variable domain, with the rest looked up from reference TRBV28 and TRBJ2-7, is DVKVTQSSRYLVKRTGEKVFLECVQDMDHENMFWYRQDPGLGLRLIYFSYDVKMKEKGDIPEGYSVSREKKERFSLILESASTNQTSMYLCASSKVYRLSIYEQYFGPGTRLTVT.

The rearrangement links TRBV10-3 to TRBJ1-1; D is unresolved. CDR3 size: 12 residues. CDR1 is ENHRY and CDR2 is SYGVKD in the germline V gene. V lost 6 bases and J 0 bases, leaving 5 bases between the germline ends. The CDR3: CAIRTMNTEAFF. CDR3 bases: TGTGCCATCAGGACAATGAACACTGAAGCTTTCTTT.

V is TRBV7-9 and J is TRBJ2-5; TRBD2 aligns across 8 bases. This CDR3 spans 16 amino acids. The trim removed 5 bases at V and 2 bases at J, leaving 10 bases unmatched. Germline V gene lookup returns CDR1 SEHNR and CDR2 FQNEAQ (reference sequence). CDR3 in DNA: TGTGCCAGCAGCCCCTCGCGGACTAGCTCGCAAGAGACCCAGTACTTC. Translation gives CASSPSRTSSQETQYF.

V gene TRBV7-2 combines with J gene TRBJ2-5; D ambiguous. The germline gives CDR1 SGHTA, CDR2 FQGNSA. V lost 3 bases to trimming and J lost 1 base, with 6 bases between them. This CDR3 has 13 amino acids. CDR3 DNA sequence: TGTGCCAGCAGCTTCCAGGTCCAAGAGACCCAGTACTTC. It specifies CASSFQVQETQYF.

The rearrangement joins TRBV19 to TRBJ2-7; possible D gene TRBD1, 5 bases. CDR1 is LNHDA and CDR2 is SQIVND in the germline V gene (reference sequence). The CDR3 is made up of 14 amino acids. The V end lost 3 bases, the J end lost 3 bases, and 12 bases lay between the germline ends. The CDR3 region is CASSIQGDFYEQYF. CDR3 DNA sequence: TGTGCCAGTAGTATCCAGGGCGATTTCTACGAGCAGTACTTC.

This clone was observed a few times. The chain joins TRBV11-2 to TRBJ2-5; 8 nucleotides align to TRBD2. Per the germline V gene, CDR1 is SGHAT and CDR2 is FQNNGV. V was pared by 5 bases and J by 5 bases, with 10 bases of the junction left unmatched. The CDR3 totals 15 residues. CDR3 coding DNA: TGTGCCAGCAGCCTTCGTGGTAGCGGGATTGAGACCCAGTACTTC. This encodes CASSLRGSGIETQYF.

The V gene is TRBV5-6, the J gene TRBJ2-1; 8 bases match TRBD2. With V trimmed by 3 bases and J by 4 bases, 3 bases remained unmatched. The CDR3 runs to 14 residues. Per germline, CDR1 SGHDT and CDR2 YYEEEE. The CDR3 nucleotides are TGTGCCAGCAGCTCAACTAGCGGATACAATGAGCAGTTCTTC. Translated, it gives CASSSTSGYNEQFF.

V gene TRBV5-1 combines with J gene TRBJ2-1; 10 bases line up with TRBD2. This CDR3 has 16 amino acids. J lost 3 bases, V lost 4 bases, and 7 bases had no gene match. The germline V gene has CDR1 SGHRS and CDR2 YFSETQ. The CDR3 loop reads CASSHLSSGGYNEQFF. CDR3 bases: TGCGCCAGCAGCCACCTTTCTAGCGGGGGCTACAATGAGCAGTTCTTC.

V and J are TRBV6-6 and TRBJ2-7; 7 nucleotides match TRBD1. With V trimmed by 4 bases and J by 2 bases, 8 bases remained unmatched. Looked up from germline, CDR1 is MNHNY and CDR2 is SVGAGI (reference sequence). CDR3 length equals 15 residues. The CDR3 nucleotides are TGTGCCAGCAGTTCGATTTATGGACAGGCCTACGAGCAGTACTTC. Protein product: CASSSIYGQAYEQYF.

The chain employs TRBV30 and TRBJ2-7, with 7 nucleotides matching TRBD2. This CDR3 is 15 amino acids long. The V segment lost 3 bases and the J segment 2 bases; nucleotides outside the gene matches: 10. The V gene's germline CDR1 is GTSNPN and CDR2 SVGIG (reference sequence). DNA for the CDR3: TGTGCCTGGAGCCTTACCGGGCTAGCGGCCTACGAGCAGTACTTC. The encoded protein is CAWSLTGLAAYEQYF.

The chain links TRBV5-1 to TRBJ1-1; 10 bases map to TRBD1. J lost 4 bases, V lost 6 bases, and 12 bases had no gene match. CDR1 is SGHRS and CDR2 is YFSETQ in the germline V gene. The CDR3 loop spans 16 amino acids. In DNA form, the CDR3 reads TGCGCCAGCACCTCCGGGACAGGGGCGGGTCGCACTGAAGCTTTCTTT. Protein sequence: CASTSGTGAGRTEAFF.

This chain connects TRBV18 to TRBJ2-3; 10 bases are shared with TRBD2. V shed 2 bases, J shed 1 base, and the junction held 6 bases outside the gene matches. CDR1 and CDR2 (germline): KGHSH, LQKENI. This CDR3 has 17 residues. The CDR3 sequence is CASSPSLAGGGTDTQYF. The CDR3 DNA is TGTGCCAGCTCACCATCCTTAGCGGGAGGAGGCACAGATACGCAGTATTTT. The full variable domain, with the rest looked up from reference TRBV18 and TRBJ2-3, is NAGVMQNPRHLVRRRGQEARLRCSPMKGHSHVYWYRQLPEEGLKFMVYLQKENIIDESGMPKERFSAEFPKEGPSILRIQQVVRGDSAAYFCASSPSLAGGGTDTQYFGPGTRLTVL.

The CDR3 loop is CASRPGGAGGYTF. The CDR3 bases are TGTGCCAGCCGACCGGGTGGGGCGGGGGGCTACACCTTC. This chain links TRBV7-9 with TRBJ1-2, with D possibly matching TRBD1 (5 bases). The germline CDR1 and CDR2 sequences are SEHNR and FQNEAQ (reference sequence). This CDR3 comprises 13 residues. Trimming pared 8 bases from V and 8 bases from J, leaving 18 bases between.

J is TRBJ2-2 and V is TRBV7-9; 8 bases are shared with TRBD1. The CDR3 totals 17 residues. CDR1 is SEHNR, CDR2 FQNEAQ, per germline (reference sequence). The ends lost 2 bases at V and 4 bases at J; junction bases unmatched: 9. The chain's CDR3 is CASSLYGRGPGTGELFF. Here the CDR3 DNA reads TGTGCCAGCAGCTTATACGGCAGGGGGCCAGGCACCGGGGAGCTGTTTTTT.

The chain joins TRBV5-1 to TRBJ1-1, with a tentative D call TRBD1 (6 bases). This CDR3 contains 15 residues. Trimming left V 0 bases short and J 2 bases short, with 11 bases between. Germline V gene data show CDR1 as SGHRS and CDR2 as YFSETQ. The CDR3 nucleotides are TGCGCCAGCAGCTTGGACCCCGGGACAAACACTGAAGCTTTCTTT. Encoded protein: CASSLDPGTNTEAFF.

The chain links TRBV6-6 to TRBJ1-1, with D possibly matching TRBD1 (5 bases). CDR3 length: 14 amino acids. V lost 6 bases to trimming and J lost 3 bases, with 14 bases between them. Germline CDR1 and CDR2: MNHNY and SVGAGI (reference sequence). CDR3 nucleotides: TGTGCCAGCAGACCCGCGGGGACTTACACTGAAGCTTTCTTT. This encodes CASRPAGTYTEAFF.

This clone was recorded only once. The chain combines TRBV7-2 with TRBJ1-1; D is uncertain. Per germline, CDR1 SGHTA and CDR2 FQGNSA. The CDR3 loop spans 14 amino acids. The ends were cut back, 5 bases at V and 1 base at J, with 11 bases in the middle. The CDR3 here is CASSNTRGNTEAFF. DNA of the CDR3: TGTGCCAGCAGCAATACCCGGGGGAACACTGAAGCTTTCTTT.

The chain recombines TRBV11-3 with TRBJ1-3; no firm D call. This CDR3 has 17 residues. Germline CDR1 reads SGHNT; CDR2 reads YENEEA. V was clipped by 0 bases and J by 7 bases, with 19 bases between them. CDR3 nucleotides: TGTGCCAGCAGCTTAGAGGCCACCACGGAAGATAACAACACCATATATTTT. It specifies CASSLEATTEDNNTIYF. Full variable domain (missing parts from reference TRBV11-3 and TRBJ1-3): EAGVVQSPRYKIIEKKQPVAFWCNPISGHNTLYWYLQNLGQGPELLIRYENEEAVDDSQLPKDRFSAERLKGVDSTLKIQPAELGDSAVYLCASSLEATTEDNNTIYFGEGSWLTVV.